Presented here are 2 T cell receptor beta chains from one specimen sequenced in a study of T-cell memory formation after mild COVID-19 (dated by TCRdb to the early 2020s). Libraries came from 5' RACE. TCRdb lists the instrument as Illumina NovaSeq 6000. TCRdb trimmed the raw reads at Q25, called clones with MiXCR and kept productive beta chains. Under each unique CDR3 protein, matching rows form one entry showing the most common genes and DNA. In all, the sample holds under 300,000 distinct CDR3 sequences, and roughly 8.2% of those were seen once. Jointly, the top ten make up 22% of the sample. Sequencing was done on a sample of PBMCs or a T cell subset sorted from them (not recorded which). Every receptor here comes from a man younger than 35 who had mild COVID-19 (a few samples of this study predate the infection). The sample titles of this study are shuffled in the database, so cell type and time point are left out; the donor was told from shared clones.

The genes are TRBV5-1 and TRBJ2-1; 10 bases align to TRBD1. Looked up from germline, CDR1 is SGHRS and CDR2 is YFSETQ. The CDR3 loop spans 14 amino acids. The V segment lost 3 bases and the J segment 10 bases; nucleotides outside the gene matches: 7. The CDR3 DNA is TGCGCCAGCAGCTGGGCCGGGACAGGGGACGAGCAGTTCTTC. It codes for CASSWAGTGDEQFF. The variable domain in full, completed from reference TRBV5-1 and TRBJ2-1, reads KAGVTQTPRYLIKTRGQQVTLSCSPISGHRSVSWYQQTPGQGLQFLFEYFSETQRNKGNFPGRFSGRQFSNSRSEMNVSTLELGDSALYLCASSWAGTGDEQFFGPGTRLTVL.

The gene calls are TRBV7-3 and TRBJ1-1; a possible D gene is TRBD1 (6 bases). Germline-derived CDR1 and CDR2 are SGHTA and FQGTGA. Trimming took 4 bases from V and 4 from J, leaving 13 bases between them. This CDR3 is built from 14 residues. CDR3 region: CASSYQGRGTEAFF. The CDR3 region has the DNA TGTGCCAGCAGCTACCAGGGGAGAGGCACTGAAGCTTTCTTT.